Below, 22 T cell receptor beta chains from the same sample are listed, as sequenced in a study of blood T cell repertoires in COVID-19. Here immunoSEQ multiplex PCR was the method, and the copy in TCRdb shows in-frame clones only, minus some. This sample has roughly 300,000 clones; more than 75% occur once, and the top ten carry 1.5%. The source material was peripheral blood. Receptors originate from a woman aged 40 to 50 who had recovered from COVID-19.

The chain couples TRBV10-3 to TRBJ1-5, with 8 bases matching TRBD1. V trimming: 6 bases; J trimming: 5 bases; junction bases outside the gene matches: 3. The V gene's germline CDR1 is ENHRY and CDR2 SYGVKD. CDR3 length: 13 residues. The CDR3 loop reads CAIRQDRDQPQHF. The CDR3 nucleotides read TGTGCCATCAGACAGGACAGGGATCAGCCCCAGCATTTT.

The J gene is TRBJ2-1, the V gene TRBV14, with a possible D match to TRBD1 (6 bases). Germline assignment: CDR1 SGHDN and CDR2 FVKESK. Trimming removed 2 bases from V and 10 bases from J, with 15 bases in between. The CDR3 spans 14 residues. The CDR3 nucleotides read TGTGCCAGCAGCCAAATGACAGGTTATCCCGAGCAGTTCTTC. Its translation is CASSQMTGYPEQFF.

This clone has just a few counts. V gene TRBV20-1 combines with J gene TRBJ1-4; D not resolved. V lost 7 bases and J lost 2, with 14 bases in between. CDR1 and CDR2 from the germline V gene are DFQATT and SNEGSKA (reference sequence). This CDR3 is built from 14 residues. CDR3 region: CSGSRWATNEKLFF. The DNA of the CDR3 is TGCAGTGGTAGTCGGTGGGCTACTAATGAAAAACTGTTTTTT.

J is TRBJ1-3 and V is TRBV7-8; D remains unclear. The CDR3 extends over 15 amino acids. V lost 1 base and J 4 bases, leaving 11 bases between the germline ends. Germline CDR1 and CDR2: SGHVS and FQNEAQ. The CDR3 loop is CASSLGAHGGNTIYF. The CDR3 nucleotides are TGTGCCAGCAGCTTAGGGGCCCATGGGGGAAACACCATATATTTT.

As concerns this clone: Other DNA sequences within the sample encode an identical CDR3. The chain couples TRBV5-1 to TRBJ1-2, with D unclear. Germline V gene data show CDR1 as SGHRS and CDR2 as YFSETQ. Trimming removed 0 bases from V and 3 bases from J, with 9 bases in between. This CDR3 is 14 amino acids long. CDR3 loop: CASSLGPGDYGYTF. CDR3 DNA sequence: TGCGCCAGCAGCTTGGGGCCAGGCGACTATGGCTACACCTTC.

V usage is TRBV11-2 and J usage is TRBJ2-7; no clear D gene. The germline V and J ends were trimmed by 1 base and 6 bases, with 7 bases remaining between them. Germline V gives CDR1 SGHAT, CDR2 FQNNGV. This CDR3 is built from 12 residues. CDR3 region: CASSLGLSEQYF. The CDR3 bases are TGTGCCAGCAGCTTAGGGCTTTCCGAGCAGTACTTC.

This clone appeared once. DNA of the CDR3: TGTGCCAGCAGCGGAAGGGGGGGAGGTAGCCCAGATACGCAGTATTTT. Its protein is CASSGRGGGSPDTQYF. The rearrangement joins TRBV13 to TRBJ2-3, with D tentatively TRBD2 (7 bases). The CDR3 length is 16 residues. Trimming removed 5 bases at V and 4 bases at J, with 19 bases between. Looked up from germline, CDR1 is PRHDT and CDR2 is FYEKMQ (reference sequence).

In the case of this clone: This sample also contains other DNA sequences that code for the same CDR3. This chain joins TRBV5-6 and TRBJ1-1, with 12 bases matching TRBD1. The CDR3 contains 14 residues. Per the germline V gene, CDR1 is SGHDT and CDR2 is YYEEEE. The junction had 3 bases not matched to a gene; V was cut back by 3 bases and J by 6 bases. CDR3 sequence: CASSSRDRGPEAFF. The CDR3 coding sequence is TGTGCCAGCAGCTCCCGGGACAGGGGGCCTGAAGCTTTCTTT.

This chain's CDR3 is CASSGAGPPYF. The CDR3 coding sequence is TGTGCCAGCAGTGGGGCAGGGCCACCATACTTC. This chain joins TRBV25-1 and TRBJ2-7; tentatively, D is TRBD1 (5 bases). The germline gives CDR1 MGHDK, CDR2 SYGVNS. The CDR3 is made up of 11 amino acids. V was cut by 4 bases and J by 13 bases, with 14 bases left in between.

This rearrangement joins TRBV5-5 to TRBJ2-1; 12 bases are shared with TRBD2. This CDR3 is built from 17 residues. CDR1 SGHKS and CDR2 YYEKEE come from the germline V gene (reference sequence). Trimming at V came to 2 bases and at J to 2 bases, leaving 5 bases not matched to a gene. In DNA, the CDR3 is TGTGCCAGCAGCTTAGGGCTAGCGGGGGGGCCCTACAATGAGCAGTTCTTC. This codes for CASSLGLAGGPYNEQFF.

The V and J genes are TRBV6-6 and TRBJ1-2, with D possibly matching TRBD1 (5 bases). CDR3 length: 14 residues. CDR1 MNHNY and CDR2 SVGAGI come from the germline V gene (reference sequence). V lost 0 bases and J 6 bases, leaving 11 bases between the germline ends. The CDR3 DNA reads TGTGCCAGCAGTTACTCGTCAGGAGGGGATGGCTACACCTTC. This codes for CASSYSSGGDGYTF.

This clone was picked up a small number of times. The chain carries TRBV6-6 and TRBJ1-3; D is undetermined. Trimming cost V 0 bases and J 0 bases, with 9 bases left between them. This CDR3 has 16 residues. Per the germline V gene, CDR1 is MNHNY and CDR2 is SVGAGI (reference sequence). CDR3 amino acids: CASSYSYGDSGNTIYF. The CDR3 DNA reads TGTGCCAGCAGTTACTCGTACGGAGACTCTGGAAACACCATATATTTT.

V and J are TRBV18 and TRBJ1-2; D may be TRBD1 (6 bases). Per the germline V gene, CDR1 is KGHSH and CDR2 is LQKENI. This CDR3 is 14 amino acids long. Deletions cut 1 base from V and 8 bases from J, with 14 bases between. The CDR3 loop reads CASSPLSDSGGYTF. The DNA for the CDR3 is TGTGCCAGCTCACCACTTTCGGACAGTGGGGGCTACACCTTC.

This sequence joins TRBV5-1 and TRBJ1-1, with 7 bases fitting TRBD1. The germline CDR1 and CDR2 sequences are SGHRS and YFSETQ. This CDR3 spans 13 amino acids. V dropped 7 bases and J dropped 6; count of bases not matched to a gene: 9. For the CDR3, the DNA is TGCGCCAGCTTCGGACAGGACAGACCTGAAGCTTTCTTT. It translates to CASFGQDRPEAFF.

This chain connects TRBV12-2 to TRBJ2-1; TRBD2 is the table's D call and was not checked against the DNA. TRBV12-2 represents a pseudogene. The CDR3 consists of 16 residues. CDR3 nucleotides: TGTGCAAGTCGCTTAGGTTGCGGGGGAGACTACAATGAGCAGTTCTTC. Residues: CASRLGCGGDYNEQFF.

The rearrangement uses TRBV13 and TRBJ1-2; no definite D call. V shed 6 bases and J shed 4 bases, with 15 bases lying between them. CDR1 and CDR2 (germline): PRHDT, FYEKMQ (reference sequence). This CDR3 region has 14 residues. The CDR3 here is CASRIRGGVYGYTF. Here the CDR3 DNA reads TGTGCCAGCAGAATTCGGGGTGGGGTCTATGGCTACACCTTC.

On this clone itself: At one of its ends the junction is not consistent with the germline gene, which may arise from a read error. The CDR3 sequence: CASSYSNSGELFF. CDR3 sequence (DNA): TGTGCCAGCAGTTACTCAAACAGCGGGGAGCTGTTTTTT. This chain connects TRBV6-2 or TRBV6-3 to TRBJ2-2; D is undetermined. Germline values: CDR1 MNHEY, CDR2 SVGEGT. The CDR3 loop spans 13 amino acids.

The rearrangement links TRBV6-2 or TRBV6-3 to TRBJ1-1, with D maybe TRBD1 (6 bases). Germline V gene lookup returns CDR1 MNHEY and CDR2 SVGEGT. V lost 1 base and J lost 5, with 14 bases in between. The CDR3 is 15 amino acids. The CDR3 here is CASSYLGGLGTEAFF. The DNA for the CDR3 is TGTGCCAGCAGTTACTTGGGGGGGCTGGGGACTGAAGCTTTCTTT.

The chain employs TRBV29-1 and TRBJ2-1; no clear D gene. Trimming removed 5 bases from V and 8 bases from J, with 7 bases in between. Germline V gene data show CDR1 as SQVTM and CDR2 as ANQGSEA. CDR3 length: 10 residues. This CDR3 is CSVLVDEQFF. In nucleotides, the CDR3 is TGCAGCGTTCTAGTGGATGAGCAGTTCTTC.

The rearrangement links TRBV10-3 to TRBJ1-1, with D uncertain. This CDR3 is built from 12 residues. Germline CDR1 and CDR2: ENHRY and SYGVKD. V was clipped by 7 bases and J by 7 bases, with 13 bases between them. CDR3 protein: CAIKNSPHEAFF. In DNA, the CDR3 is TGTGCCATCAAGAACAGTCCTCATGAAGCTTTCTTT.

V usage is TRBV5-4 and J usage is TRBJ2-5; weak D call: TRBD1 (6 bases). The germline CDR1 and CDR2 sequences are SGHNT and YYREEE (reference sequence). This CDR3 is 16 amino acids long. The ends were cut back, 4 bases at V and 5 bases at J, with 21 bases in the middle. CDR3 sequence reads: CASSLLKDSLGETQYF. DNA for the CDR3: TGTGCCAGCAGCCTCCTGAAGGACAGCTTGGGGGAGACCCAGTACTTC.

The chain links TRBV5-1 to TRBJ1-1; TRBD1 matches 9 bases. The CDR3 has 14 amino acids. V lost 6 bases, J lost 1 base, and 4 bases stayed unmatched. Looked up from germline, CDR1 is SGHRS and CDR2 is YFSETQ. The CDR3 loop reads CASTQTGGNTEAFF. The CDR3 region has the DNA TGCGCCAGCACCCAGACAGGGGGGAACACTGAAGCTTTCTTT.